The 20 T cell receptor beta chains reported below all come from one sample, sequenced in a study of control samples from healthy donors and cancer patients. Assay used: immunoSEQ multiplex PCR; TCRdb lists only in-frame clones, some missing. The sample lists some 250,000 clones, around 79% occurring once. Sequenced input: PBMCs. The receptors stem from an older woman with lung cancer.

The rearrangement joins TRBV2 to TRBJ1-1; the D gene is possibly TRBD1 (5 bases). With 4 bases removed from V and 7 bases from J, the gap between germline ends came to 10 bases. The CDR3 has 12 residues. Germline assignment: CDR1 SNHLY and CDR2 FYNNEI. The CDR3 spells CASSVGGSEAFF. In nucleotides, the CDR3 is TGTGCCAGCAGTGTGGGGGGTAGTGAAGCTTTCTTT.

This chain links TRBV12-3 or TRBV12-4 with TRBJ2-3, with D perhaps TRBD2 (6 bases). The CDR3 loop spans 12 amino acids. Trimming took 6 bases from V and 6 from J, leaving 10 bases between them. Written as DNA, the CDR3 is TGTGCCAGCAGCCGTGCGGGGGATACGCAGTATTTT. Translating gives CASSRAGDTQYF.

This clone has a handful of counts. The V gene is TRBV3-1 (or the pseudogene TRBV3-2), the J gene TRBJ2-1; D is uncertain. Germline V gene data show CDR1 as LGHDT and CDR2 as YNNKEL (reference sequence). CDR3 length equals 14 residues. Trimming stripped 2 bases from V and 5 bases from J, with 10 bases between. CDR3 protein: CASSQTLRDNEQFF. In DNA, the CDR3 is TGTGCCAGCAGCCAAACCCTACGGGACAATGAGCAGTTCTTC.

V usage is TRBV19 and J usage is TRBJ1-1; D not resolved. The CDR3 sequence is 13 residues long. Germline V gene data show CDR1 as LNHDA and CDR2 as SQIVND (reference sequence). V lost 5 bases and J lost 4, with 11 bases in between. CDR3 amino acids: CASSLYGVTEAFF. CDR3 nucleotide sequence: TGTGCCAGTAGTTTGTATGGGGTCACTGAAGCTTTCTTT.

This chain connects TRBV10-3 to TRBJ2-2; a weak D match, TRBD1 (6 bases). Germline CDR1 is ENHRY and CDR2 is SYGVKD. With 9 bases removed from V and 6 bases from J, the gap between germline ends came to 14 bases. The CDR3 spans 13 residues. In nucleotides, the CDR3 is TGTGCCATAGCCGGACAGACCGCCGGGGAGCTGTTTTTT. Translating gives CAIAGQTAGELFF.

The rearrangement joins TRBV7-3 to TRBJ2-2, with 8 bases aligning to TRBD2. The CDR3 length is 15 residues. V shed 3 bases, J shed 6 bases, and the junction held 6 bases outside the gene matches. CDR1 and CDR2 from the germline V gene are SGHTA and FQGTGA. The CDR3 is CASSFSGGGSGELFF. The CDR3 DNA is TGTGCCAGCAGCTTCTCCGGCGGGGGGTCCGGGGAGCTGTTTTTT.

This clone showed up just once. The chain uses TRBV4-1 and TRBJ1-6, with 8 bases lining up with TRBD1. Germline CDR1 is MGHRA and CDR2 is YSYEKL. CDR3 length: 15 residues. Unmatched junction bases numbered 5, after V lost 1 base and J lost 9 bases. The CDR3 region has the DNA TGCGCCAGCAGCCAAGTATGGACAGGGACTTCACCCCTCCACTTT. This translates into CASSQVWTGTSPLHF.

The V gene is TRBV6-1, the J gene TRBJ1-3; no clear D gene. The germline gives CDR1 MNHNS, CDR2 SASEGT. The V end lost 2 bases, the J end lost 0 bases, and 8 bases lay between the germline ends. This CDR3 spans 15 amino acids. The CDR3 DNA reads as TGTGCCAGCAGTGAAATGTACCTCTCTGGAAACACCATATATTTT. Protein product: CASSEMYLSGNTIYF.

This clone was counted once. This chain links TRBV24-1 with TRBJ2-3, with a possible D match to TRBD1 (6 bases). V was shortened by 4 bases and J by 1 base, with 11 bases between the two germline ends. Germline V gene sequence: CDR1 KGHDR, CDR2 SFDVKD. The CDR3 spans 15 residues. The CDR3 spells CATSDPRQGTDTQYF. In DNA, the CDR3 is TGTGCCACCAGTGACCCGAGACAGGGCACAGATACGCAGTATTTT.

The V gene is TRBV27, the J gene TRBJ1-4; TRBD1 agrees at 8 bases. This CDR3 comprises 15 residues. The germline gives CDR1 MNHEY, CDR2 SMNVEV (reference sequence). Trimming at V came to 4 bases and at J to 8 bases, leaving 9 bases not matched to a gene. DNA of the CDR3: TGTGCCAGCAGTTCATCAGGGGGCTACGGGGAAAAACTGTTTTTT. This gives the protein CASSSSGGYGEKLFF. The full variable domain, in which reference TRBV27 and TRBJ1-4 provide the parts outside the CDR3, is EAQVTQNPRYLITVTGKKLTVTCSQNMNHEYMSWYRQDPGLGLRQIYYSMNVEVTDKGDVPEGYKVSRKEKRNFPLILESPSPNQTSLYFCASSSSGGYGEKLFFGSGTQLSVL.

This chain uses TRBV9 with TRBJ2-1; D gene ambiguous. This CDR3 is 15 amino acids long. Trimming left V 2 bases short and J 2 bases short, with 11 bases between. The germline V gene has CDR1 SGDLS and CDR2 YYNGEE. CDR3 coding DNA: TGTGCCAGCAGCGTCAGTGTGGGCACCTACAATGAGCAGTTCTTC. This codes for CASSVSVGTYNEQFF.

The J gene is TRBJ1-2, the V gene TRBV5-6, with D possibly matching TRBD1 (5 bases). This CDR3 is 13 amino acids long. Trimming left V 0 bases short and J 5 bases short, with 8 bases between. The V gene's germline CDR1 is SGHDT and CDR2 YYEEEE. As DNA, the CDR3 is TGTGCCAGCAGCTTGGACAGGTTTTATGGCTACACCTTC. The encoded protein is CASSLDRFYGYTF.

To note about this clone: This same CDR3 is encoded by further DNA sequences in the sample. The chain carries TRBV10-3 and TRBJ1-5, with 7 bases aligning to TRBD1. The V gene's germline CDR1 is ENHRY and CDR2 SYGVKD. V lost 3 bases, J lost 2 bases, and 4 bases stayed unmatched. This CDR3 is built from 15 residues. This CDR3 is CAISEGTGGNQPQHF. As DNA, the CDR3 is TGTGCCATCAGTGAAGGTACAGGGGGCAATCAGCCCCAGCATTTT.

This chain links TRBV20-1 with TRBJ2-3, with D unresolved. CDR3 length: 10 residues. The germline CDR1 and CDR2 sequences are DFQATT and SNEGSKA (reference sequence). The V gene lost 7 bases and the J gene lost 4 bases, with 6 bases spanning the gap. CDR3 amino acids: CSVFADTQYF. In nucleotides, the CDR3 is TGCAGTGTGTTTGCAGATACGCAGTATTTT.

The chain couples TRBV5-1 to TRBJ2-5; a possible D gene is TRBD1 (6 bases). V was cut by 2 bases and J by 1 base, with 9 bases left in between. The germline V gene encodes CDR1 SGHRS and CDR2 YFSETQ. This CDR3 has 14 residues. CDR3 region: CASSFGQSQETQYF. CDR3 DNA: TGCGCCAGCAGCTTTGGACAGTCCCAAGAGACCCAGTACTTC.

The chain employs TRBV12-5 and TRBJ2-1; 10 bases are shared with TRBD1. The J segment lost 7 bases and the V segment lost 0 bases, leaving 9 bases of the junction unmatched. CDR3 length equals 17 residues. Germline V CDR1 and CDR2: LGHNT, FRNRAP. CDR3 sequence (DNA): TGTGCTAGTGGTTTGGTACTCGGGACAGGGGCTGGTAATGAGCAGTTCTTC. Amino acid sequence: CASGLVLGTGAGNEQFF.

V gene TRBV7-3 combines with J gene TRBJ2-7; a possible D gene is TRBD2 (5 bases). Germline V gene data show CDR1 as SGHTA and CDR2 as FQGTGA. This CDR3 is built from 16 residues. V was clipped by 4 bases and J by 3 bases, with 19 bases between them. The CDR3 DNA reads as TGTGCCAGCAGCTCCAGCCCGGGATTTATCTACTACGAGCAGTACTTC. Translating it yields CASSSSPGFIYYEQYF.

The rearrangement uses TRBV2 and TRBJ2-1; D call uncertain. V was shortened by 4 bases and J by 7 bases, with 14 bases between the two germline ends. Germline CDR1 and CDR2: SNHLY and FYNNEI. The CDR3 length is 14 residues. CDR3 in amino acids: CASSARNAVNEQFF. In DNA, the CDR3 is TGTGCCAGCAGTGCGAGGAACGCGGTGAATGAGCAGTTCTTC.

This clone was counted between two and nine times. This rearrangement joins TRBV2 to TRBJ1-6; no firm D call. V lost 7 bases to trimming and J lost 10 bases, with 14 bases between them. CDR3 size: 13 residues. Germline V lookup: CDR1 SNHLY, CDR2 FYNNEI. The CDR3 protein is CASISGLGSPLHF. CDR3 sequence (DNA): TGTGCCAGCATTTCAGGACTTGGCTCACCCCTCCACTTT.

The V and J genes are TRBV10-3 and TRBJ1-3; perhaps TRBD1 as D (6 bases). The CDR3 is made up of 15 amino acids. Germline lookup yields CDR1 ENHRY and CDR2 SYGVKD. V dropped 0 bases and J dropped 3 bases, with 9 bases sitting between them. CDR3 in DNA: TGTGCCATCAGTGAGTCGGGGACACTTGGAAACACCATATATTTT. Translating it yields CAISESGTLGNTIYF.